Presented here are 11 T cell receptor beta chains from one specimen sequenced in a study of T cell responses to AZD1222 COVID-19 vaccine. Measured with immunoSEQ multiplex PCR; TCRdb has only the in-frame clones, and not every one. The sample includes 45,000 to 55,000 clones, about 86% of them seen just once. This specimen was peripheral blood, taken on day 0 of AZD1222 vaccination. All receptors derive from an adult in good health.

The chain recombines TRBV19 with TRBJ2-6; D ambiguous. Germline V gene sequence: CDR1 LNHDA, CDR2 SQIVND (reference sequence). V lost 3 bases to trimming and J lost 1 base, with 16 bases between them. The CDR3 sequence is 18 residues long. The CDR3 coding sequence is TGTGCCAGTAGTATTTTTGGCCTTAACCCGTCTGGGGCCAACGTCCTGACTTTC. It is translated as CASSIFGLNPSGANVLTF.

The CDR3 loop is CASSTDGHSTDTQYF. For the CDR3, the DNA is TGTGCCAGTAGTACGGACGGGCATAGCACAGATACGCAGTATTTT. This chain uses TRBV19 with TRBJ2-3, with D unclear. The CDR3 totals 15 residues. CDR1 and CDR2 from the germline V gene are LNHDA and SQIVND (reference sequence). V was shortened by 4 bases and J by 0 bases, with 11 bases between the two germline ends.

A single count supports this clone. J is TRBJ2-5 and V is TRBV28, with 16 bases matching TRBD2. The CDR3 is made up of 17 amino acids. J was trimmed by 3 bases and V by 3 bases; bases with no gene match: 4. CDR1 MDHEN and CDR2 SYDVKM come from the germline V gene. The CDR3: CASSLGTSGRAEETQYF. DNA for the CDR3: TGTGCCAGCAGTTTGGGGACTAGCGGGAGGGCCGAAGAGACCCAGTACTTC.

The chain couples TRBV5-1 to TRBJ1-1; tentative D call: TRBD1 (6 bases). CDR1 and CDR2 from the germline V gene are SGHRS and YFSETQ. The V gene lost 2 bases and the J gene lost 8 bases, with 19 bases spanning the gap. The CDR3 is 15 amino acids. The CDR3 nucleotides read TGCGCCAGCAGCTTTAATTTAGGGGGGAGCCAGGAAGCTTTCTTT. Translation gives CASSFNLGGSQEAFF.

V usage is TRBV7-9 and J usage is TRBJ2-7; D not resolved. The CDR3 consists of 14 residues. The V gene's germline CDR1 is SEHNR and CDR2 FQNEAQ (reference sequence). Trimming cost V 5 bases and J 4 bases, with 15 bases left between them. As DNA, the CDR3 is TGTGCCAGCAGCCCGCCCCTCGGGCGGTACGAGCAGTACTTC. Its translation: CASSPPLGRYEQYF. Full variable domain (rest looked up from reference TRBV7-9 and TRBJ2-7): DTGVSQNPRHKITKRGQNVTFRCDPISEHNRLYWYRQTLGQGPEFLTYFQNEAQLEKSRLLSDRFSAERPKGSFSTLEIQRTEQGDSAMYLCASSPPLGRYEQYFGPGTRLTVT.

Remarks on this clone: The junction and the germline gene differ at one end; a read error may be behind it. V usage is TRBV2 and J usage is TRBJ1-5; D is unresolved. The length of the CDR3 is 14 residues. Germline-derived CDR1 and CDR2 are SNHLY and FYNNEI. The CDR3 loop is CASNERERNQPQHF. CDR3 DNA: TGTGCCAGCAATGAAAGGGAGCGCAATCAGCCCCAGCATTTT. Based on the CDR3 plus reference TRBV2 and TRBJ1-5, the full variable domain is EPEVTQTPSHQVTQMGQEVILRCVPISNHLYFYWYRQILGQKVEFLVSFYNNEISEKSEIFDDQFSVERPDGSNFTLKIRSTKLEDSAMYFCASNERERNQPQHFGDGTRLSIL.

This clone was picked up a small number of times. This chain links TRBV12-3 or TRBV12-4 with TRBJ1-5; 7 bases map to TRBD1. This CDR3 has 13 amino acids. J gave up 6 bases and V 5 bases, and 4 bases lay outside the gene matches. This CDR3 is CASSRGTVQPQHF. Written as DNA, the CDR3 is TGTGCCAGCAGTAGGGGGACAGTTCAGCCCCAGCATTTT.

The J gene is TRBJ1-5, the V gene TRBV14; 7 bases line up with TRBD1. The germline V gene encodes CDR1 SGHDN and CDR2 FVKESK. V lost 6 bases and J lost 0; bases outside the gene matches: 2. CDR3 length: 14 residues. CDR3 sequence reads: CASRGQHSNQPQHF. DNA of the CDR3: TGTGCCAGCAGGGGACAGCATAGCAATCAGCCCCAGCATTTT.

The gene calls are TRBV6-5 and TRBJ1-1, with 8 bases fitting TRBD1. The J segment lost 11 bases and the V segment lost 7 bases, leaving 6 bases of the junction unmatched. Looked up from germline, CDR1 is MNHEY and CDR2 is SVGAGI. The CDR3 runs 11 residues. The CDR3 DNA reads TGTGCCAGCACAGACAGGGGCGCGGCTTTCTTT. Amino acids: CASTDRGAAFF.

The rearrangement links TRBV29-1 to TRBJ2-7; TRBD1 aligns across 12 bases. V trimming: 7 bases; J trimming: 3 bases; junction bases outside the gene matches: 4. The CDR3 is 13 amino acids. CDR1 and CDR2 from the germline V gene are SQVTM and ANQGSEA. The DNA for the CDR3 is TGCAGCGCCGGGACAGGGGGCTACTACGAGCAGTACTTC. This encodes CSAGTGGYYEQYF.

V usage is TRBV5-1 and J usage is TRBJ1-1, with no clear D. Germline loops: CDR1 SGHRS, CDR2 YFSETQ. V was shortened by 1 base and J by 1 base, with 8 bases between the two germline ends. The CDR3 consists of 14 residues. The CDR3 DNA reads TGCGCCAGCAGCTTGTACACAGAGAACACTGAAGCTTTCTTT. It is translated as CASSLYTENTEAFF.